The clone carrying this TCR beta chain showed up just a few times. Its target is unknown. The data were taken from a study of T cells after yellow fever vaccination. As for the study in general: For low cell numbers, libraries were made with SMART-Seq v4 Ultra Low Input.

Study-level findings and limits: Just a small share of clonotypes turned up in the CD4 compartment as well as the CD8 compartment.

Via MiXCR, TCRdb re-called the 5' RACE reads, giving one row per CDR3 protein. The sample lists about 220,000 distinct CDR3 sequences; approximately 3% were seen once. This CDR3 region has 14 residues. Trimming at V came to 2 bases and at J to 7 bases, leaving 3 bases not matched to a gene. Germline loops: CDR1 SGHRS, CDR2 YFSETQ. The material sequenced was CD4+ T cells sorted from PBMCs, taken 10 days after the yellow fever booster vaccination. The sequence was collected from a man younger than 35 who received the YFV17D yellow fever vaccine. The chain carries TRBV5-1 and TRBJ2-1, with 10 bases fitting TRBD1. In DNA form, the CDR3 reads TGCGCCAGCAGCTTCGGGACAGGGGAAAATGAGCAGTTCTTC. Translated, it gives CASSFGTGENEQFF.